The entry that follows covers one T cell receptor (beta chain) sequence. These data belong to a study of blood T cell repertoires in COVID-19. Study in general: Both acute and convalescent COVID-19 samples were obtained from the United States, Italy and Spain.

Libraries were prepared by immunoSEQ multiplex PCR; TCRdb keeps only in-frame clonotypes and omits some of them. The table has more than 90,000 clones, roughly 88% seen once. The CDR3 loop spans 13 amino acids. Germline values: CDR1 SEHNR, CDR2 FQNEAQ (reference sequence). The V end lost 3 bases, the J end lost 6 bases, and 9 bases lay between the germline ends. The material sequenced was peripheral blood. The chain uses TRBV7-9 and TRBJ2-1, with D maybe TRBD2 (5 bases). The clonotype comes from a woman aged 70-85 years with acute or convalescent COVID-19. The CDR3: CASSFDRGNEQFF. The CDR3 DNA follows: TGTGCCAGCAGCTTTGACCGGGGCAATGAGCAGTTCTTC.